This T cell receptor (beta chain) is from a study of T-cell memory formation after mild COVID-19. This clonotype was found a few times. Trimming at V came to 0 bases and at J to 3 bases, leaving 6 bases not matched to a gene. CDR1 and CDR2 (germline): SGHRS, YFSETQ. This CDR3 has 18 residues. TCRdb re-called the 5' RACE reads through MiXCR, storing one row per CDR3 protein. This table holds about 340,000 distinct CDR3 sequences, approximately 21% found once. The clonotype originates from an adult woman who had mild COVID-19 (a few samples of this study predate the infection). Cell type and time point are not known. Material: PBMCs or a T cell subset sorted from them (not recorded which). The V and J genes are TRBV5-1 and TRBJ2-2, with 12 bases that match TRBD2. CDR3 loop: CASSLALAGGPDTGELFF. The CDR3 region has the DNA TGCGCCAGCAGCTTGGCCCTAGCGGGGGGGCCGGACACCGGGGAGCTGTTTTTT.